Shown below are 4 T cell receptor beta chains from a single sample sequenced in a study of blood T cell repertoires in COVID-19. Repertoires were generated with immunoSEQ multiplex PCR, while TCRdb's copy carries only in-frame clones and drops some. The sample gives about 330,000 clones, more than 85% of which show up once; roughly 18% is in the top ten. Input material: PBMCs or T cells enriched from blood (not recorded which). These receptors were taken from a woman aged 25-40 years who had recovered from COVID-19.

CDR3 in amino acids: CASRGLREKLFF. DNA for the CDR3: TGTGCCAGCAGGGGGCTGAGAGAAAAACTGTTTTTT. The V call is TRBV5-5, the J call TRBJ1-4, with a weak D call TRBD1 (5 bases). This CDR3 has 12 amino acids. Per the germline V gene, CDR1 is SGHKS and CDR2 is YYEKEE (reference sequence). Trimming pared 5 bases from V and 8 bases from J, leaving 10 bases between.

The chain recombines TRBV7-3 with TRBJ1-6, with 9 bases identical to TRBD1. Germline lookup yields CDR1 SGHTA and CDR2 FQGTGA. The CDR3 runs 15 residues. V was clipped by 0 bases and J by 9 bases; unmatched bases: 3. CDR3 sequence: CASSLTGQGSSPLHF. The CDR3 DNA sequence: TGTGCCAGCAGCTTAACGGGACAGGGCAGTTCACCCCTCCACTTT.

The chain carries TRBV3-1 (or the pseudogene TRBV3-2) and TRBJ1-2; 10 positions match TRBD1. The CDR3 runs to 20 residues. Germline V gene data show CDR1 as LGHDT and CDR2 as YNNKEL (reference sequence). V trimming: 0 bases; J trimming: 1 base; junction bases outside the gene matches: 14. The CDR3 here is CASSQDQWWVGQGFNYGYTF. For the CDR3, the DNA is TGTGCCAGCAGCCAAGATCAGTGGTGGGTGGGACAGGGGTTTAACTATGGCTACACCTTC.

About this clone itself: Other DNA variants within this sample encode the same CDR3. The chain combines TRBV5-6 with TRBJ1-1; TRBD1 agrees at 9 bases. Germline values: CDR1 SGHDT, CDR2 YYEEEE. The CDR3 is 15 residues long. The ends lost 4 bases at V and 1 base at J; junction bases unmatched: 5. The CDR3: CASSRPGQGNTEAFF. The DNA for the CDR3 is TGTGCCAGCAGCCGACCGGGACAGGGGAACACTGAAGCTTTCTTT.